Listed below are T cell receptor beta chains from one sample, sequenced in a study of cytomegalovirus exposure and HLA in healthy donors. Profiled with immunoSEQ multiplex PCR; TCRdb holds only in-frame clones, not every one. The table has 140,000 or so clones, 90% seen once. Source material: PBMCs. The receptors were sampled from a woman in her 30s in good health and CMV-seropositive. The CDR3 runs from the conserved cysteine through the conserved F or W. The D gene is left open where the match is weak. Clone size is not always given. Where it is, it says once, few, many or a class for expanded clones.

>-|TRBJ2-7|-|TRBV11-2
TGTGCCAGCAGCTCTAGAGGGACAATGCAGTACTTC
CASSSRGTMQYF
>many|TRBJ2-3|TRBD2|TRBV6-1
TGTGCCAGCAGTGAGACTAGCGGGGCCACAGATACGCAGTATTTT
CASSETSGATDTQYF
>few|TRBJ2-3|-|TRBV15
TGTGCCACCAGCTCCGGAGGGAGGAATACGCAGTATTTT
CATSSGGRNTQYF
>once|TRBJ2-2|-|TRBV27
TGTGCCAGCAGTTTAGTCGGTCACAGGGGGGAGCTGTTTTTT
CASSLVGHRGELFF
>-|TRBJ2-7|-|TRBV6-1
TGTGCCAGCCAACTAGCCCCAACCTCCTACGAGCAGTACTTC
CASQLAPTSYEQYF
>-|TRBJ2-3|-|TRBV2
TGTGCCAGCAGGAGGACAGATACGCAGTATTTT
CASRRTDTQYF
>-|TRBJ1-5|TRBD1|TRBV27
TGTGCCAGCAGTCCCGGGACAGCGAGTAATCAGCCCCAGCATTTT
CASSPGTASNQPQHF
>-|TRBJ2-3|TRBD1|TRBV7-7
TGTGCTAGCAGCCCGACGACAGGGGAGCCAGATACGCAGTATTTT
CASSPTTGEPDTQYF
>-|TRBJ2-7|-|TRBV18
TGTGCCAGCTCACCAAGGGTGGGGGGAGCCTACGAGCAGTACTTC
CASSPRVGGAYEQYF
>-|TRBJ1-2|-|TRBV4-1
TGCGCCAGCAGCCAAGATGGTAGAGGCTCCGGGGATGGCTACACCTTC
CASSQDGRGSGDGYTF
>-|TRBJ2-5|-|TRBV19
TGTGCCAGTAGTATCCAGGGTTTCCAAGAGACCCAGTACTTC
CASSIQGFQETQYF
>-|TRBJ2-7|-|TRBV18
TGTGCCAGCTCACCAGTGCAAGGGGCGGCGGAGCAGTACTTC
CASSPVQGAAEQYF
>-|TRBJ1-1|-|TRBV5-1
TGCGCCAGCAGCTCCGGACAGCTGAACACTGAAGCTTTCTTT
CASSSGQLNTEAFF
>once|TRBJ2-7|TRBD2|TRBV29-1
TGCAGCGTTGTGTGGACTAGCGGGAGGGGAAGCTCCTACGAGCAGTACTTC
CSVVWTSGRGSSYEQYF
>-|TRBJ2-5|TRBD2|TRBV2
TGTGCTTCGGCTAGCGGGGGGGCTTGGGAGACCCAGTACTTC
CASASGGAWETQYF
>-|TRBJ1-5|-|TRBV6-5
TGTGCCAGCAGTTACGTGCGGAAAGGTCAGCCCCAGCATTTT
CASSYVRKGQPQHF
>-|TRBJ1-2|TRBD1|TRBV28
TGTGCCAGCAGTATCGGACAGGGGGCCTTCGGCTACACCTTC
CASSIGQGAFGYTF
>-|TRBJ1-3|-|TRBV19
TGTGCCAGTAGTATAACAGTGAAAGAAAACACCATATATTTT
CASSITVKENTIYF
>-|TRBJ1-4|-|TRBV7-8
TGTGCCAGCAGCGGAGGAATAGCAACTAATGAAAAACTGTTTTTT
CASSGGIATNEKLFF
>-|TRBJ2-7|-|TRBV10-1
TGCGCCAGCAGTGAGTCGCGGGACAGATCTATCTACGAGCAGTACTTC
CASSESRDRSIYEQYF
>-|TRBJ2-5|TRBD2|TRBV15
TGTGCCACCAGCAGAGATCGAGCTAGCGGGGGGACCCAGTACTTC
CATSRDRASGGTQYF
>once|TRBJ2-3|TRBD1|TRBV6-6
TGTGCCAGCCTAAGGGGGCAAGGAGATACGCAGTATTTT
CASLRGQGDTQYF
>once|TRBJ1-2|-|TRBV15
TGTGCCACCAGCAGAGATCAGGGGATGGGTGGCTACACCTTC
CATSRDQGMGGYTF
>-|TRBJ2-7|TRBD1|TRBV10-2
TGCGCCAGCAGTGAGAGGGGGCGGGACAGGCCCTACGAGCAGTACTTC
CASSERGRDRPYEQYF
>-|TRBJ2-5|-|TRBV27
TGTGCCAGCAGTTTATTTCCTCGGGTCGGCGAGACCCAGTACTTC
CASSLFPRVGETQYF
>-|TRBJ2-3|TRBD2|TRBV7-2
TGTGCCAGCAGCTATCGTTCGGCGGGGGGGGTCGCAGATACGCAGTATTTT
CASSYRSAGGVADTQYF
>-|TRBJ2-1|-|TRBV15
TGTGCCACCAGCCCTAGCAGATACAATGAGCAGTTCTTC
CATSPSRYNEQFF
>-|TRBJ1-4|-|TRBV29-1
TGCAGCGCACGGCCGGGTCCAAATGAAAAACTGTTTTTT
CSARPGPNEKLFF
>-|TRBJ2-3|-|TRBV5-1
TGCGCCAGCAGCTTGGATAGCGTTCCCACAGATACGCAGTATTTT
CASSLDSVPTDTQYF
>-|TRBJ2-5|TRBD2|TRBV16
TGTGCCAGCGGACGCGCAGTTGGCGGGAGGCACCCTAGAGAGACCCAGTACTTC
CASGRAVGGRHPRETQYF
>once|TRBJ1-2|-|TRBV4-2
TGTGCCAGCAGCCAAGAGAGGTTATACAACTATGGCTACACCTTC
CASSQERLYNYGYTF
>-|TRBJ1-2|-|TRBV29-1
TGCAGCGTTGGCGGGGATCTCTACGGCTACACCTTC
CSVGGDLYGYTF
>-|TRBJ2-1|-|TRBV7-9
TGTGCCAGCAGTCCCTCCGTCGGGAATGAGCAGTTCTTC
CASSPSVGNEQFF
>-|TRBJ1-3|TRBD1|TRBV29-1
TGCAGCGTTGTAAGACAGGGGGTAACTGGAAACACCATATATTTT
CSVVRQGVTGNTIYF
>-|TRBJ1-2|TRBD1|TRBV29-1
TGCAGCGTTGAGAGGGACAGGGGCTATGGCTACACCTTC
CSVERDRGYGYTF
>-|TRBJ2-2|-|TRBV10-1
TGCGCCAGCAGTGAGGCGCAGGGCCCGGGCACCGGGGAGCTGTTTTTT
CASSEAQGPGTGELFF
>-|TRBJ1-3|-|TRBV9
TGTGCCAGCAGCGTAGCCAGCTCTGGAAACACCATATATTTT
CASSVASSGNTIYF
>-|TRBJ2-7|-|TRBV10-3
TGTGCCATCAGTGAGCTAGGCGAGCAGTACTTC
CAISELGEQYF
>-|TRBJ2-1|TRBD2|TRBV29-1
TGCAGCGTGGCTAGACTAGCGGGGACTGACAATGAGCAGTTCTTC
CSVARLAGTDNEQFF
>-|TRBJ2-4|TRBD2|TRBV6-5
TGTGCCAGCAGCTCCGGGGGGGGCAAAAACATTCAGTACTTC
CASSSGGGKNIQYF
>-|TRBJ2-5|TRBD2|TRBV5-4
TGTGCCAGCAGCGGCACTAGCGAAATTGAAGAGACCCAGTACTTC
CASSGTSEIEETQYF
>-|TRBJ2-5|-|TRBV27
TGTGCCAGCAGTCCCCGGTCAGGGGTAGAGACCCAGTACTTC
CASSPRSGVETQYF
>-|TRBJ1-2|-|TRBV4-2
TGTGCCAGCAGCCAGATACGCGGGAACTATGGCTACACCTTC
CASSQIRGNYGYTF
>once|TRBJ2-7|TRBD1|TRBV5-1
TGCGCCAGCACCCCCCAGACAGGGACCTACGAGCAGTACTTC
CASTPQTGTYEQYF
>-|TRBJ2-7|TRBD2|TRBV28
TGTGCCAGCAGTCCGACCCGTACTACCCTAGCGGGAGTTATCTACGAGCAGTACTTC
CASSPTRTTLAGVIYEQYF
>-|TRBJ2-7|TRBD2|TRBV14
TGTGCCAGCAGTCCTGTCGGACTAGGAGGCTACGAGCAGTACTTC
CASSPVGLGGYEQYF
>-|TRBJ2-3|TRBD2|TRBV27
TGTGCCAGCGGCCCCGGATTAGCGGGGACGGAGGGCTCAGATACGCAGTATTTT
CASGPGLAGTEGSDTQYF
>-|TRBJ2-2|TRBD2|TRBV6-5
TGTGCCAGCAGTTACTCCCTAGCGGCCCCCCCCGGGGAGCTGTTTTTT
CASSYSLAAPPGELFF
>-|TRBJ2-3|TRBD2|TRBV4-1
TGCGCCAGCAGCCCACTAGCGGGGACGAGCACAGATACGCAGTATTTT
CASSPLAGTSTDTQYF
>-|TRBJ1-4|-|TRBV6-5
TGTGCCAGCAGTTACTCGTCCCCGGGGACTAATGAAAAACTGTTTTTT
CASSYSSPGTNEKLFF
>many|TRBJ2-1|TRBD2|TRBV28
TGTGCCACCCGGGAGATAGCGGGGGTTAGGAATGAGCAGTTCTTC
CATREIAGVRNEQFF
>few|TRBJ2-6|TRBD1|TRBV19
TGTGCCAGTAGGAGGGGACAGAGCCCCTCTGGGGCCAACGTCCTGACTTTC
CASRRGQSPSGANVLTF
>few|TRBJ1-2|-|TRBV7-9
TGTGCCAGCACCAAAGGGGGTGATAACTATGGCTACACCTTC
CASTKGGDNYGYTF
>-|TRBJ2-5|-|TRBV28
TGTGCCAGCAGTTTATTGAGGGAGACCCAGTACTTC
CASSLLRETQYF
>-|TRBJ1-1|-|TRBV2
TGTGCCAGCAGCGTGAACGGGGACACTGAAGCTTTCTTT
CASSVNGDTEAFF